Listed below are T cell receptor beta chains from one sample, sequenced in a study of blood T cell repertoires in COVID-19. Repertoires were generated with immunoSEQ multiplex PCR, while TCRdb's copy carries only in-frame clones and drops some. The table has roughly 200,000 clones, about nine tenths seen once. The source material was PBMCs or T cells enriched from blood (not recorded which). These receptor sequences come from a woman in her 30s with acute COVID-19. CDR3s include the opening cysteine and the closing phenylalanine or tryptophan. D genes are given only for firm matches. The size entry is marked missing in some rows and otherwise reads once, few, many or a size class.

d_call j_call clone_size v_call cdr3_nt cdr3_aa
- TRBJ2-7 - TRBV21-1 TGTGCCAGCAGCACGCGAGGTTCCGTACGAGAGCAGTACTTC CASSTRGSVREQYF
TRBD2 TRBJ2-5 - TRBV5-1 TGCGCCAGCAGCTCGGGACTAGCGGCTCAAGAGACCCAGTACTTC CASSSGLAAQETQYF
- TRBJ2-5 - TRBV7-2 TGTGCCAGCAGCCTCCCAGGGGGGGAGACCCAGTACTTC CASSLPGGETQYF
TRBD1 TRBJ1-2 - TRBV6-5 TGTGCCAGCAGTTACTCGTACAGGGGTCCTTATGGCTACACCTTC CASSYSYRGPYGYTF
- TRBJ2-1 - TRBV13 TGTGCCAGCAGTTCCCTCGATGGGGCCGGTGAGCAGTTCTTC CASSSLDGAGEQFF
TRBD1 TRBJ1-1 - TRBV29-1 TGCAGCGTTGAGGGACGGACAGGGGGCACTGAAGCTTTCTTT CSVEGRTGGTEAFF
- TRBJ1-5 - TRBV28 TGTGCCAGCACCGGACCGGGACACTATAGCAATCAGCCCCAGCATTTT CASTGPGHYSNQPQHF
TRBD1 TRBJ1-6 - TRBV28 TGTGCCAGCAGTTTATTGGGCAGGGGGTATAATTCACCCCTCCACTTT CASSLLGRGYNSPLHF
- TRBJ1-5 - TRBV2 TGTGCCAGCAGTGAACTGCGGAATCAGCCCCAGCATTTT CASSELRNQPQHF
TRBD1 TRBJ2-1 - TRBV2 TGTGCCAGCAGTGATGATGGCAGGGGGCTGGATGAGCAGTTCTTC CASSDDGRGLDEQFF
TRBD1 TRBJ1-1 - TRBV4-1 TGCGCCAGCAGCCATACTCAAAGGGGTCAGGGGGCGACTGAAGCTTTCTTT CASSHTQRGQGATEAFF
- TRBJ1-5 - TRBV27 TGTGAAGGGCCCGGGGGGGATCAGCCCCAGCATTTT CEGPGGDQPQHF
TRBD1 TRBJ1-1 few TRBV12-3/TRBV12-4 TGTGCCAGCAGGCGACAGGGGGTTGCTGAAGCTTTCTTT CASRRQGVAEAFF
- TRBJ1-1 - TRBV3-1/TRBV3-2 TGTGCCAGCAGGAATTCACAGGCGAACACTGAAGCTTTCTTT CASRNSQANTEAFF
- TRBJ2-7 - TRBV3-1/TRBV3-2 TGTGCCAGCAGCCAAGCCCGCCTGACACTCCTTTACGAGCAGTACTTC CASSQARLTLLYEQYF
TRBD1 TRBJ2-3 - TRBV7-3 TGTGCCAGCAGCCTCCCGAGACAGGGAGTACCAGATACGCAGTATTTT CASSLPRQGVPDTQYF
TRBD1 TRBJ1-2 few TRBV4-3 TGCGCCAGCAGCCCCAGGACAGGCCTACGGGGCTACACCTTC CASSPRTGLRGYTF
TRBD1 TRBJ2-2 - TRBV4-3 TGCGCCAGCAGCCAAAGACAGGGTAACACCGGGGAGCTGTTTTTT CASSQRQGNTGELFF
TRBD1 TRBJ1-2 - TRBV5-4 TGTGCCAGCAGCTTGCCCGGGGGTCAGGGGGCGCAGGAGAATGGCTACACCTTC CASSLPGGQGAQENGYTF
TRBD2 TRBJ2-5 - TRBV5-4 TGTGCCAGCAGCTTGGATAGCGGGGCCCAAGAGACCCAGTACTTC CASSLDSGAQETQYF
TRBD1 TRBJ2-5 - TRBV5-1 TGCGCCAGCAGCGGACAGGGGACCCAAGAGACCCAGTACTTC CASSGQGTQETQYF
- TRBJ1-2 - TRBV2 TGTGCCAGCAGGTTTAGCAACTATGGCTACACCTTC CASRFSNYGYTF
- TRBJ1-2 - TRBV30 TGTGCCTGGATAAGGCGGGGCCAAGGCTACACCTTC CAWIRRGQGYTF
TRBD1 TRBJ1-1 - TRBV7-9 TGTGCCAGCAGCTCCGGGGACAGGCTGAACACTGAAGCTTTCTTT CASSSGDRLNTEAFF
- TRBJ1-1 - TRBV18 TGTGCCAGCTCACCGGCACGGAGTATGAACACTGAAGCTTTCTTT CASSPARSMNTEAFF
TRBD2 TRBJ2-7 - TRBV19 TGTGCCAGTACCAAGGGACTAGCGGGCACCTACGAGCAGTACTTC CASTKGLAGTYEQYF
- TRBJ2-3 - TRBV12-3/TRBV12-4 TGTGCCAGCAGTTTAACCACGACCGGAGAGTATTTT CASSLTTTGEYF
TRBD2 TRBJ2-1 - TRBV5-1 TGCGCCAGCTCCTGGGGGACTACCTCCTACAATGAGCAGTTCTTC CASSWGTTSYNEQFF
- TRBJ1-1 many TRBV11-2 TGTGCCAGCAGCTTTACAGGGCCGGGCACTGAAGCTTTCTTT CASSFTGPGTEAFF
- TRBJ1-3 - TRBV10-2 TGCGCCAGCAGTGAGGGGGGGGTCTCTGGAAACACCATATATTTT CASSEGGVSGNTIYF
TRBD2 TRBJ2-1 - TRBV12-5 TGTGCTAGTGGTTTGACCTGGACTAGCGGGGGTTCTTACAATGAGCAGTTCTTC CASGLTWTSGGSYNEQFF
- TRBJ1-2 - TRBV19 TGTGCCAGTAGTATTTCGCCTACTTATGGCTACACCTTC CASSISPTYGYTF
TRBD1 TRBJ2-3 - TRBV5-5 TGTGCCAGCAGCACGCGGCCGACAGGGTCCCCAGATACGCAGTATTTT CASSTRPTGSPDTQYF
- TRBJ1-5 once TRBV7-9 TGTGCCAGCAGCCATGACGGGAACAATCAGCCCCAGCATTTT CASSHDGNNQPQHF
TRBD2 TRBJ2-7 - TRBV7-2 TGTGCCAGCTCCCCGGGGGGGAGCTACGAGCAGTACTTC CASSPGGSYEQYF
TRBD1 TRBJ1-2 once TRBV6-5 TGTGCCAGCAGCCCACGACAGGGGTATGGCTACACCTTC CASSPRQGYGYTF
TRBD2 TRBJ2-7 - TRBV9 TGTGCCAGCAGCGTAGACTCGCGGGGGACCCCCTACGAGCAGTACTTC CASSVDSRGTPYEQYF
- TRBJ1-1 - TRBV6-6 TGTGCCAGCACTCCAAACGGGGGTAACACTGAAGCTTTCTTT CASTPNGGNTEAFF
- TRBJ2-7 - TRBV5-6 TGTGCCAGCAGCTTAGGGGGAGACTACGAGCAGTACTTC CASSLGGDYEQYF
- TRBJ1-4 - TRBV30 TGTGCCTGGAGAAACAGAACAACTAATGAAAAACTGTTTTTT CAWRNRTTNEKLFF
- TRBJ2-7 - TRBV21-1 TGTGCCAGCAGCAAAGAGGAGACAGACTACGAGCAGTACTTC CASSKEETDYEQYF
- TRBJ1-5 - TRBV4-1 TGCGCCAGCAGCCAAGATCTTGCGGGGTTTTATAGCAATCAGCCCCAGCATTTT CASSQDLAGFYSNQPQHF
- TRBJ1-4 - TRBV28 TGTGCCAGCAGTTTACTCCTTGGCACTAATGAAAAACTGTTTTTT CASSLLLGTNEKLFF
TRBD1 TRBJ2-7 - TRBV27 TGTGCCAGCAACCCGGGACAGGCGCTCATCCACGAGCAGTACTTC CASNPGQALIHEQYF
TRBD1 TRBJ1-4 - TRBV4-2 TGTGCCAGCAGCCCCCCGGGACAGGGCAAAAAACTGTTTTTT CASSPPGQGKKLFF
- TRBJ1-6 once TRBV12-3/TRBV12-4 TGTGCCAGCAGACTGGACATCGGTTCACCCCTCCACTTT CASRLDIGSPLHF
TRBD2 TRBJ2-1 - TRBV3-1/TRBV3-2 TGTGCCAGCAGGACAGCGGGGGGGGAGGATGAGCAGTTCTTC CASRTAGGEDEQFF
- TRBJ2-2 once TRBV7-8 TGTGCCGGTCAGGCCCCGGAAACGAACACCGGGGAGCTGTTTTTT CAGQAPETNTGELFF
TRBD1 TRBJ1-1 - TRBV30 TGTGCCTGGAAGCAGGACAGGGGAGTTACTGAAGCTTTCTTT CAWKQDRGVTEAFF
- TRBJ1-4 once TRBV30 TGTGCCTGGAGGGTGAGCGTAGCAACTAATGAAAAACTGTTTTTT CAWRVSVATNEKLFF
- TRBJ1-2 - TRBV3-1/TRBV3-2 TGTGCCAGCAGCCATTTTCGGGAAAAAGACTATGGCTACACCTTC CASSHFREKDYGYTF
TRBD1 TRBJ1-3 - TRBV5-1 TGCGCCAGCAGCTTCGATCAGGGGGCCACTGGAAACACCATATATTTT CASSFDQGATGNTIYF
TRBD1 TRBJ1-6 - TRBV5-1 TGCGCCAGCAGCGCCGGGACAGACTATAATTCACCCCTCCACTTT CASSAGTDYNSPLHF
TRBD1 TRBJ1-6 - TRBV4-1 TGCGCCAGCAGCCCATTACCGGGACAGGGGGATTCACCCCTCCACTTT CASSPLPGQGDSPLHF
TRBD1 TRBJ1-2 - TRBV5-6 TGTGCCAGCAGCTTGGTAATAGGGGACAGAGCTAACTATGGCTACACCTTC CASSLVIGDRANYGYTF